Presented here are 21 T cell receptor beta chains from one specimen sequenced in a study of resident and recirculating memory T cells in vitiligo. This table comes from immunoSEQ multiplex PCR, and its TCRdb copy is limited to in-frame clones, with some not included. The table lists 40,000 to 45,000 clones, approximately 91% of them singletons. The sample comprised blood. Receptor source: a male donor with vitiligo.

The chain uses TRBV19 and TRBJ2-5, with TRBD1 matching 8 bases. CDR1 and CDR2 from the germline V gene are LNHDA and SQIVND (reference sequence). V was pared by 6 bases and J by 4 bases, with 4 bases of the junction left unmatched. The CDR3 runs 13 residues. The CDR3 sequence: CASRDRVRETQYF. As DNA, the CDR3 is TGTGCCAGTAGGGACAGGGTCCGAGAGACCCAGTACTTC.

This rearrangement joins TRBV5-1 to TRBJ2-1; 9 bases align to TRBD2. CDR1 and CDR2 from the germline V gene are SGHRS and YFSETQ. The CDR3 has 15 amino acids. The V gene end was trimmed by 0 bases and the J gene end by 3 bases; junction bases not matched to a gene: 1. The CDR3 spells CASSLVSGGYNEQFF. CDR3 DNA: TGCGCCAGCAGCTTGGTTAGCGGGGGCTACAATGAGCAGTTCTTC.

A single count supports this clone. This chain uses TRBV13 with TRBJ2-7; a weak D match, TRBD1 (5 bases). This CDR3 is built from 14 residues. Trimming removed 6 bases at V and 0 bases at J, with 12 bases between. Per germline, CDR1 PRHDT and CDR2 FYEKMQ (reference sequence). CDR3 nucleotide sequence: TGTGCCAGCAGTAACTACAGGTTCTCCTACGAGCAGTACTTC. Residues: CASSNYRFSYEQYF.

The chain links TRBV6-6 to TRBJ2-1, with 9 bases lining up with TRBD2. The CDR3 covers 15 residues. CDR1 and CDR2 from the germline V gene are MNHNY and SVGAGI (reference sequence). The V segment lost 4 bases and the J segment 6 bases; nucleotides outside the gene matches: 7. The CDR3 reads CASSFGRGGVNEQFF. The CDR3 bases are TGTGCCAGCAGTTTCGGGCGGGGGGGGGTCAATGAGCAGTTCTTC.

This chain joins TRBV5-5 and TRBJ2-2; no reliable D call. The CDR3 loop spans 14 amino acids. Germline V gene data show CDR1 as SGHKS and CDR2 as YYEKEE (reference sequence). The V end was cut by 4 bases, the J end by 7 bases, with 14 bases between. The CDR3 sequence is CASSLPLQDGELFF. The CDR3 DNA sequence: TGTGCCAGCAGCCTGCCCCTTCAGGACGGGGAGCTGTTTTTT.

The V and J genes are TRBV4-2 and TRBJ2-3, with 13 bases lining up with TRBD2. The length of the CDR3 is 17 residues. The germline V gene has CDR1 LGHNA and CDR2 YNFKEQ. The V gene end was trimmed by 0 bases and the J gene end by 5 bases; junction bases not matched to a gene: 5. CDR3 nucleotides: TGTGCCAGCAGCCAAGAACAGACTAGCGGGGGGAAAGATACGCAGTATTTT. It yields the protein CASSQEQTSGGKDTQYF.

The rearrangement links TRBV5-5 to TRBJ1-4; 7 bases are a match to TRBD1. There are 16 residues in the CDR3. CDR1 is SGHKS and CDR2 is YYEKEE in the germline V gene (reference sequence). The V gene end was trimmed by 2 bases and the J gene end by 6 bases; junction bases not matched to a gene: 10. For the CDR3, the DNA is TGTGCCAGCAGCTTCAGAGGACAGGCGCAAGATGAAAAACTGTTTTTT. As protein: CASSFRGQAQDEKLFF. Looking up the rest from reference TRBV5-5 and TRBJ1-4 gives the full variable domain: DAGVTQSPTHLIKTRGQQVTLRCSPISGHKSVSWYQQVLGQGPQFIFQYYEKEERGRGNFPDRFSARQFPNYSSELNVNALLLGDSALYLCASSFRGQAQDEKLFFGSGTQLSVL.

The V gene is TRBV27, the J gene TRBJ2-7; TRBD2 agrees at 12 bases. The CDR3 runs to 16 residues. Trimming removed 7 bases from V and 6 bases from J; junction bases left unmatched: 13. Germline CDR1 reads MNHEY; CDR2 reads SMNVEV (reference sequence). CDR3 in DNA: TGTGCCAGCACCTCAGGCCTAGCGGGGGGGGGCCGCGAGCAGTACTTC. This encodes CASTSGLAGGGREQYF.

The chain has TRBV6-5 and TRBJ2-5; the D is unclear. Trimming removed 6 bases from V and 2 bases from J, with 7 bases in between. The CDR3 is made up of 12 amino acids. From germline, CDR1 is MNHEY and CDR2 SVGAGI. CDR3 residues: CASREKQETQYF. The CDR3 DNA follows: TGTGCCAGCAGAGAGAAACAAGAGACCCAGTACTTC.

The gene calls are TRBV18 and TRBJ1-2; 7 bases agree with TRBD1. The V segment lost 4 bases and the J segment 3 bases; nucleotides outside the gene matches: 2. The CDR3 totals 13 residues. Germline V gene data show CDR1 as KGHSH and CDR2 as LQKENI. CDR3 residues: CASSQGADYGYTF. The CDR3 DNA follows: TGTGCCAGCTCACAGGGGGCCGACTATGGCTACACCTTC.

This sequence joins TRBV5-5 and TRBJ1-5, with D maybe TRBD1 (5 bases). Trimming left V 1 base short and J 1 base short, with 9 bases between. The germline V gene has CDR1 SGHKS and CDR2 YYEKEE (reference sequence). There are 15 residues in the CDR3. The CDR3 is CASSLLGLSNQPQHF. The CDR3, as DNA: TGTGCCAGCAGCTTGTTGGGGCTCAGCAATCAGCCCCAGCATTTT.

The chain carries TRBV18 and TRBJ2-5; maybe TRBD1 (6 bases). Germline CDR1 reads KGHSH; CDR2 reads LQKENI. Between the trimmed V and J ends, which lost 3 bases and 5 bases, there was a span of 13 bases. The CDR3 is 14 residues long. DNA of the CDR3: TGTGCCAGCTCACCGACCACAGGGTCGGAGACCCAGTACTTC. Its translation: CASSPTTGSETQYF.

V usage is TRBV5-6 and J usage is TRBJ2-3, with 11 bases that match TRBD2. CDR1 and CDR2 from the germline V gene are SGHDT and YYEEEE. This CDR3 is built from 18 residues. V lost 1 base and J lost 0; bases outside the gene matches: 7. CDR3 residues: CASSLFASGGPSTDTQYF. DNA for the CDR3: TGTGCCAGCAGCTTGTTCGCTAGCGGGGGGCCTAGCACAGATACGCAGTATTTT.

The chain couples TRBV5-1 to TRBJ2-7; the D gene is possibly TRBD1 (6 bases). V was pared by 0 bases and J by 1 base, with 8 bases between. CDR1 and CDR2 (germline): SGHRS, YFSETQ. The CDR3 sequence is 14 residues long. This CDR3 is CASSLDGQSYEQYF. Here the CDR3 DNA reads TGCGCCAGCAGCTTGGATGGACAGTCCTACGAGCAGTACTTC.

The V gene is TRBV30, the J gene TRBJ2-1; TRBD1 aligns across 7 bases. V dropped 2 bases and J dropped 4; count of bases not matched to a gene: 5. Looked up from germline, CDR1 is GTSNPN and CDR2 is SVGIG (reference sequence). This CDR3 is 14 amino acids long. CDR3 nucleotides: TGTGCCTGGAGTAAAGGGGGCCAGTACAATGAGCAGTTCTTC. It is translated as CAWSKGGQYNEQFF.

The chain recombines TRBV7-2 with TRBJ2-1; 7 positions agree with TRBD1. The germline CDR1 and CDR2 sequences are SGHTA and FQGNSA. V lost 5 bases to trimming and J lost 13 bases; unmatched junction nucleotides: 8. CDR3 length: 12 amino acids. The CDR3 protein is CASSPATGIQFF. CDR3 DNA: TGTGCCAGCAGCCCTGCGACAGGGATCCAGTTCTTC. The entire variable domain, with the rest obtained from reference TRBV7-2 and TRBJ2-1, is as follows: GAGVSQSPSNKVTEKGKDVELRCDPISGHTALYWYRQSLGQGLEFLIYFQGNSAPDKSGLPSDRFSAERTGGSVSTLTIQRTQQEDSAVYLCASSPATGIQFFGPGTRLTVL.

The chain combines TRBV30 with TRBJ2-5; D remains ambiguous. V was pared by 3 bases and J by 4 bases, with 9 bases between. The V gene's germline CDR1 is GTSNPN and CDR2 SVGIG (reference sequence). CDR3 length: 12 residues. CDR3 protein: CAWRLSGETQYF. Written as DNA, the CDR3 is TGTGCCTGGAGACTGTCCGGAGAGACCCAGTACTTC.

The J gene is TRBJ1-2, the V gene TRBV7-3, with 8 bases fitting TRBD1. V lost 3 bases and J lost 4; bases outside the gene matches: 4. Germline CDR1 SGHTA, CDR2 FQGTGA. The CDR3 consists of 14 residues. The CDR3 DNA reads as TGTGCCAGCAGCTTGACAGGGGTGGGCTATGGCTACACCTTC. Its translation is CASSLTGVGYGYTF.

This sequence joins TRBV5-1 and TRBJ2-5, with 11 nucleotides matching TRBD2. Looked up from germline, CDR1 is SGHRS and CDR2 is YFSETQ. This CDR3 has 15 amino acids. Unmatched junction bases numbered 7, after V lost 4 bases and J lost 5 bases. The CDR3 DNA reads TGCGCCAGCAGCACCGAACTAGCGGGGGTGGAGACCCAGTACTTC. Encoded protein: CASSTELAGVETQYF.

The chain joins TRBV6-1 to TRBJ2-7; 9 bases match TRBD2. Trimming cost V 1 base and J 8 bases; bases outside gene matches: 9. The CDR3 is 15 amino acids. In germline, CDR1 is MNHNS, CDR2 SASEGT. CDR3: CASSEDSGGSTKQYF. CDR3 nucleotide sequence: TGTGCCAGCAGTGAAGACAGCGGGGGGTCTACAAAGCAGTACTTC.

In its sample, this clone was seen once. The chain employs TRBV6-5 and TRBJ2-1; no reliable D call. Germline V gene lookup returns CDR1 MNHEY and CDR2 SVGAGI. Trimming left V 1 base short and J 7 bases short, with 8 bases between. The CDR3 has 13 residues. CDR3: CASSYYSRNEQFF. The DNA for the CDR3 is TGTGCCAGCAGTTACTATTCCCGGAATGAGCAGTTCTTC.